This T cell receptor (beta chain) is drawn from a study of T cells in Graves' hyperthyroidism and ophthalmopathy. Researchers amplified the TCR beta CDR3 regions from RNA transcripts. HTBI primers drove first-round RT-PCR of the TCR CDR3. TCRdb recomputed calls from the multiplex PCR reads with MiXCR, one row per CDR3 protein. The table has under 750,000 distinct CDR3 sequences, around 19% seen once; the top ten hold roughly 17%. The source material was blood. The TCR originated in a woman between 45 and 65 years old with Graves' hyperthyroidism that later progressed to Graves' ophthalmopathy.

The CDR3 here is CASSGVALPNTGELFF. DNA of the CDR3: TGCGCCAGCTCAGGGGTAGCGCTACCAAACACCGGGGAGCTGTTTTTT. This chain connects TRBV10-2 to TRBJ2-2; perhaps TRBD1 as D (6 bases). Germline V gives CDR1 WSHSY, CDR2 SAAADI. This CDR3 is 16 amino acids long. The ends were cut back, 8 bases at V and 2 bases at J, with 18 bases in the middle.